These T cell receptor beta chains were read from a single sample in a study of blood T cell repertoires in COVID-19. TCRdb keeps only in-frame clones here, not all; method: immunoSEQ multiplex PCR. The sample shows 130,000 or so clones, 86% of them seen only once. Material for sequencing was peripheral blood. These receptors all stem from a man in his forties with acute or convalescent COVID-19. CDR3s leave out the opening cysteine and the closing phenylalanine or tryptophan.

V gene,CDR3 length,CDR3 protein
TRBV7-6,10,ASSRENSPLH
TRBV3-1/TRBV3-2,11,ASSQASLETQY
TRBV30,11,AWSRERISPLH
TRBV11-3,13,ASSAATGAGNTIY
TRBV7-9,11,ASSPEWNTEAF
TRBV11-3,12,ASSLDSHGTEAF
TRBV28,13,ASSIPSRGKNIQY
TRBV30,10,AWSPVQETQY
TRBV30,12,AWSNGRGSQPQH
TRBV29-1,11,SVRTGGNQPQH
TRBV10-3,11,AISGTGNTEAF
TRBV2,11,ATLTGGTDTQY
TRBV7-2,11,ASSLALAGEQF
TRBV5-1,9,ASSSGLIQY